Listed below are T cell receptor beta chains from one sample, sequenced in a study of beta chain features in type 1 diabetes. Assay: immunoSEQ multiplex PCR; the TCRdb copy retains only in-frame clones and omits some. The table shows roughly 240,000 clones, with 13% to 15% occurring only once. What was sequenced was naive CD4+ T cells from blood. Source of these receptors: a woman aged 40-49 years in good health. CDR3s include the opening cysteine and the closing phenylalanine or tryptophan. A D gene is named only where the DNA matches it firmly. A row's size may be missing; if present it is once, few, many or a size class.

cdr3_length,clone_size,d_call,j_call,v_call,cdr3_aa,cdr3_nt
14,NA,TRBD1,TRBJ1-1,TRBV19,CASAGQGAYTEAFF,TGTGCCAGCGCTGGACAGGGGGCTTACACTGAAGCTTTCTTT
12,few,NA,TRBJ1-6,TRBV11-2,CASSLYSSPLHF,TGTGCCAGCAGCCTATACTCGTCACCCCTCCACTTT
17,NA,NA,TRBJ2-3,TRBV7-8,CASSLLESGVATDTQYF,TGTGCCAGCAGCTTACTTGAATCAGGGGTGGCGACAGATACGCAGTATTTT
16,few,NA,TRBJ1-2,TRBV4-3,CASSHRGHLLNYGYTF,TGCGCCAGCAGCCACCGGGGACACCTCCTTAACTATGGCTACACCTTC
14,NA,NA,TRBJ1-6,TRBV6-6,CASSYSGGDSPLHF,TGTGCCAGCAGTTACTCTGGAGGGGATTCACCCCTCCACTTT
14,NA,TRBD1,TRBJ1-5,TRBV2,CASMKTGGNQPQHF,TGTGCCAGCATGAAGACAGGGGGCAATCAGCCCCAGCATTTT
14,few,TRBD2,TRBJ2-3,TRBV7-9,CASNTGGITDTQYF,TGTGCCAGCAACACCGGGGGGATCACAGATACGCAGTATTTT
15,few,NA,TRBJ1-4,TRBV6-5,CASRTSGGGGEKLFF,TGTGCCAGCAGGACCTCCGGGGGAGGAGGAGAAAAACTGTTTTTT
18,few,TRBD2,TRBJ2-6,TRBV5-1,CASSLALGLAAGANVLTF,TGCGCCAGCAGCTTGGCCCTCGGACTAGCGGCTGGGGCCAACGTCCTGACTTTC
17,NA,TRBD2,TRBJ2-7,TRBV5-1,CASSLGTSGGPSYEQYF,TGCGCCAGCAGCTTGGGGACTAGCGGGGGGCCTAGCTACGAGCAGTACTTC
13,NA,NA,TRBJ2-7,TRBV27,CASSRQEHYEQYF,TGTGCCAGCAGTCGACAGGAACACTACGAGCAGTACTTC
15,NA,TRBD1,TRBJ2-3,TRBV29-1,CSVGHLSQGVGTQYF,TGCAGCGTTGGCCACCTTAGTCAGGGGGTTGGGACGCAGTATTTT
17,few,TRBD2,TRBJ2-6,TRBV19,CASSIQRGGSGANVLTF,TGTGCCAGTAGTATTCAACGGGGGGGGTCTGGGGCCAACGTCCTGACTTTC
13,many,NA,TRBJ2-1,TRBV7-6,CASSRRGDNEQFF,TGTGCCAGCAGCAGGCGGGGCGACAATGAGCAGTTCTTC
16,few,NA,TRBJ2-3,TRBV5-1,CASSLAYRTATDTQYF,TGCGCCAGCAGCTTGGCCTATAGGACAGCTACAGATACGCAGTATTTT
17,few,NA,TRBJ1-3,TRBV4-1,CASSQDNPGNSGNTIYF,TGCGCCAGCAGCCAAGATAATCCGGGAAACTCTGGAAACACCATATATTTT
15,few,TRBD1,TRBJ2-1,TRBV5-1,CASSVGQGPFNEQFF,TGCGCCAGCAGCGTGGGACAGGGTCCCTTCAATGAGCAGTTCTTC
16,few,TRBD2,TRBJ2-1,TRBV9,CASSVGGGQSYNEQFF,TGTGCCAGCAGCGTTGGCGGGGGTCAATCCTACAATGAGCAGTTCTTC
13,few,TRBD1,TRBJ1-1,TRBV5-4,CAGRQGMNTEAFF,TGTGCCGGTCGACAGGGGATGAACACTGAAGCTTTCTTT
15,NA,NA,TRBJ1-2,TRBV9,CASSVGLQPFGGYTF,TGTGCCAGCAGCGTTGGGCTACAGCCGTTCGGTGGCTACACCTTC
13,few,TRBD1,TRBJ1-1,TRBV27,CASSLGWTGEAFF,TGTGCCAGCAGTTTAGGGTGGACAGGGGAAGCTTTCTTT
18,few,TRBD1,TRBJ2-4,TRBV9,CASSEGTGGFGAKNIQYF,TGTGCCAGCAGCGAGGGGACAGGGGGCTTCGGAGCCAAAAACATTCAGTACTTC